This T cell receptor beta chain was sequenced during a study of early T cells in non-severe SARS-CoV-2 infection. TCRdb re-derived calls from the 5' RACE reads in MiXCR, one entry per CDR3 protein. The data show more than 55,000 distinct CDR3 sequences, around 13% seen once. In its sample, this clonotype was seen many times. Material for sequencing was whole blood. The sequence derives from an adult who was a healthcare worker with PCR-confirmed SARS-CoV-2 infection or an uninfected control (not recorded which).

This CDR3 is CASSIYFTTGETQYF. Here the CDR3 DNA reads TGTGCCAGTAGTATATACTTCACGACAGGAGAGACCCAGTACTTC. The rearrangement links TRBV19 to TRBJ2-5, with D possibly matching TRBD1 (6 bases). The V end lost 2 bases, the J end lost 4 bases, and 14 bases lay between the germline ends. CDR1 LNHDA and CDR2 SQIVND come from the germline V gene (reference sequence). This CDR3 comprises 15 residues. The variable domain in full, with the rest retrieved from reference TRBV19 and TRBJ2-5, is DGGITQSPKYLFRKEGQNVTLSCEQNLNHDAMYWYRQDPGQGLRLIYYSQIVNDFQKGDIAEGYSVSREKKESFPLTVTSAQKNPTAFYLCASSIYFTTGETQYFGPGTRLLVL.